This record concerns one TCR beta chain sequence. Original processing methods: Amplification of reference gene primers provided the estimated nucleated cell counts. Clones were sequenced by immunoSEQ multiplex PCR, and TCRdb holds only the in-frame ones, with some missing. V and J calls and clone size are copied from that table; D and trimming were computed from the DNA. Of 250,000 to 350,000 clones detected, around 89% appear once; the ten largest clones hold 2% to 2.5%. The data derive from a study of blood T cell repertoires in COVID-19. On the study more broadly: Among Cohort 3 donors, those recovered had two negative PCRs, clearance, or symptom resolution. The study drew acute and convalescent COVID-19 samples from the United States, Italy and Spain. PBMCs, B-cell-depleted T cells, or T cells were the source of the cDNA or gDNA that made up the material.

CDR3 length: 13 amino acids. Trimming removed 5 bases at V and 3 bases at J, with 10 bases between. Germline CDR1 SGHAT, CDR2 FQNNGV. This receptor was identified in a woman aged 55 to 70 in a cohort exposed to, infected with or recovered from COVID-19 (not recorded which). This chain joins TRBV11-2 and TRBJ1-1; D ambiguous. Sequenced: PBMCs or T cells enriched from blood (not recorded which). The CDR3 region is CASSLTADTEAFF. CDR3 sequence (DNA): TGTGCCAGCAGCCTTACCGCGGACACTGAAGCTTTCTTT.